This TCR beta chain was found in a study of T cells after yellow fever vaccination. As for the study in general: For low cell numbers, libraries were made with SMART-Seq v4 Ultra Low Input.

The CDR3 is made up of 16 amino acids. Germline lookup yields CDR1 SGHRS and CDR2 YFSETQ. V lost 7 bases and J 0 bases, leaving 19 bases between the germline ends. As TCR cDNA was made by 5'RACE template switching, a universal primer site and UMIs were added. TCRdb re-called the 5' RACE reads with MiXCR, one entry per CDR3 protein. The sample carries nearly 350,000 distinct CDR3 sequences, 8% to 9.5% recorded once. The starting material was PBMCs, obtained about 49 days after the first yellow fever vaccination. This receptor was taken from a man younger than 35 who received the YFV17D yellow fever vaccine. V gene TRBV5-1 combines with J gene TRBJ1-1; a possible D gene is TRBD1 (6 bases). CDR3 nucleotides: TGCGCCAGCCGGGAGGGGCAGGGGAGTTTGAACACTGAAGCTTTCTTT. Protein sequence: CASREGQGSLNTEAFF.